The source of this T cell receptor beta chain is a study of vaccination and CD4 T cells after COVID-19. Cultured CD4+ T cell DNA underwent sequencing with the Oncomine TCR Beta short-read assay. TCRdb reprocessed the PCR reads with MiXCR, giving one entry per CDR3 protein. The data show about 25,000 distinct CDR3 sequences, roughly 49% seen once. The CDR3 runs to 13 residues. V dropped 4 bases and J dropped 6 bases, with 12 bases sitting between them. The germline CDR1 and CDR2 sequences are LGHNA and YNFKEQ. Treatment: roughly 11-day PBMC culture with coronavirus spike peptide pools or control peptides (ViraFEST assay). Two million PBMCs per well were cultured with roughly 9.2 IU/ml IL-2 and about 11 ug/ml peptide pools. Details on this clonotype: Its cognate antigen is unknown.

The chain is built from TRBV4-2 and TRBJ1-2; D perhaps matches TRBD1 (5 bases). The material sequenced was CD4+ T cells from blood, cultured in vitro. The sequence was obtained from a human donor who had recovered from COVID-19. The CDR3 DNA reads TGTGCCAGCAGCCCCGGGACTGATGATGGCTACACCTTC. Encoded protein: CASSPGTDDGYTF.